The TCR beta chain described here comes from a study of cytomegalovirus exposure and HLA in healthy donors. Vbeta (60) and Jbeta (13) primers were used in the PCR. The method was immunoSEQ multiplex PCR; TCRdb's version includes in-frame clones alone and lacks a portion of them. Counted here are 100,000 to 150,000 clones, roughly 66% occurring once; the ten biggest clones make up approximately 4.8%. Comments on this clone: The antigen is unknown.

The study's findings and limits: The classifier reportedly diagnosed cytomegalovirus status with high specificity and sensitivity.

The CDR3 extends over 16 amino acids. Germline loops: CDR1 SGHVS, CDR2 FNYEAQ. Trimming cost V 1 base and J 2 bases; bases outside gene matches: 3. This sequence was found in a man between 60 and 75 years old in good health and CMV-seropositive. The chain employs TRBV7-6 and TRBJ2-2; 8 bases agree with TRBD1. Sequencing input: PBMCs. CDR3 DNA sequence: TGTGCCAGCAGCTTAGGGACAGGGTATAACACCGGGGAGCTGTTTTTT. The encoded protein is CASSLGTGYNTGELFF.